This T cell receptor (beta chain) stems from a study of blood T cell repertoires in COVID-19. The CDR3 covers 18 residues. The germline CDR1 and CDR2 sequences are SGHDN and FVKESK. With 5 bases clipped from V and 0 bases from J, the junction kept 11 bases outside the gene matches. Study members were between roughly 18 and 89 years old and lived in 24 US regions. Original data processing: How many nucleated cells were present was estimated from reference gene primer amplification. The assay was immunoSEQ multiplex PCR, and TCRdb's table has in-frame clones only and misses some. V, J and clone size are those of that table, while D and trimming were read from the DNA. The sample consists of 100,000 to 150,000 clones, around 88% of them appearing once.

Sequencing used PBMCs or T cells enriched from blood (not recorded which). This sequence was found in a woman between 50 and 59 years old who had recovered from COVID-19. The V gene is TRBV14, the J gene TRBJ2-2; 8 bases agree with TRBD1. The CDR3 DNA sequence: TGTGCCAGCAGCAGAATTACAGGGGGATTAGCGAACACCGGGGAGCTGTTTTTT. Translated, it gives CASSRITGGLANTGELFF.